This is a list of T cell receptor beta chains from one sample in a study of immune evolution from preneoplasia to lung adenocarcinoma. Sequencing was performed with immunoSEQ multiplex PCR; in TCRdb, only in-frame clones are kept and a portion is missing. The sample lists 5,000 to 5,500 clones, approximately 87% occurring once. Specimen: FFPE adjacent normal lung tissue. These receptors originate from a person aged 65 to 85 with lung adenocarcinoma. Both conserved end residues are part of each CDR3. The D gene is left open where the match is weak. Clone size, where shown, is once, few, many, or a class for clones that have expanded.

clone_size cdr3_length d_call j_call v_call cdr3_nt cdr3_aa
. 14 . TRBJ1-4 TRBV7-9 TGTGCCAGCAGCACCGGGTCCCAGGGTGAAAAACTGTTTTTT CASSTGSQGEKLFF
. 15 . TRBJ2-3 TRBV5-4 TGTGCCAGCAGCCCGTCTTATGGACGCACAGATACGCAGTATTTT CASSPSYGRTDTQYF
. 15 TRBD1 TRBJ2-7 TRBV7-3 TGTGCCAGCAGCTTAGGGGCAGGCAGGGGGCACGAGCAGTACTTC CASSLGAGRGHEQYF
. 13 . TRBJ2-1 TRBV15 TGTGCCACCAGCAGAGGCGGGTGGGATGAGCAGTTCTTC CATSRGGWDEQFF
. 15 . TRBJ2-3 TRBV29-1 TGCAGCGTTGAAGATCCGGAAGTCCTCGCAGATACGCAGTATTTT CSVEDPEVLADTQYF
once 16 TRBD1 TRBJ1-5 TRBV30 TGTGCCTACGAGAGGCCGGGGACAGGGGGTAGTAAGCCCCAGCATTTT CAYERPGTGGSKPQHF
. 15 TRBD1 TRBJ1-1 TRBV4-2 TGTGCCAGCAGCCCTCGGACAGGTGATTACACTGAAGCTTTCTTT CASSPRTGDYTEAFF
. 12 . TRBJ1-2 TRBV14 TGTGCCAGCTCGGCCAGCAACTATGGCTACACCTTC CASSASNYGYTF
. 12 . TRBJ2-7 TRBV7-2 TGTGCCAGCAGCCAATCTGCGCACGAGCAGTACTTC CASSQSAHEQYF
. 15 . TRBJ1-1 TRBV11-2 TGTGCCAGCAGCTTAATACGGACAACTAACACTGAAGCTTTCTTT CASSLIRTTNTEAFF
. 15 TRBD1 TRBJ2-5 TRBV7-8 TGTGCCAGCAGCTTGTCGGGACAGAACCAAGAGACCCAGTACTTC CASSLSGQNQETQYF
once 14 . TRBJ2-7 TRBV30 TGTGCCTGGAGTTATGAGTTCGGACGAAACGAGCAGTACTTC CAWSYEFGRNEQYF
. 14 . TRBJ2-4 TRBV6-1 TGTGCCAGCAGTGAAGGGGTAGAGGGGAACATTCAGTACTTC CASSEGVEGNIQYF
once 16 . TRBJ1-2 TRBV7-2 TGTGCCAGCAGCTTAGGGGGGGGCAGCGCTTTAGGTGGCTACACCTTC CASSLGGGSALGGYTF
. 15 . TRBJ1-1 TRBV6-5 TGTGCCAGCAGTTACTCGGGCAGTATAAACACTGAAGCTTTCTTT CASSYSGSINTEAFF
. 14 . TRBJ1-2 TRBV14 TGTGCCAGCAGCCGCCGGGGCCGAGGGGATGGCTACACCTTC CASSRRGRGDGYTF
few 16 TRBD2 TRBJ2-3 TRBV13 TGTGCCAGCAGCCCTGAGGGTACTAGCGGGGACTATACGCAGTATTTT CASSPEGTSGDYTQYF